These 6 T cell receptor beta chains were all obtained from the same sample, sequenced in a study of identical twins. TCRdb fed the 5' RACE reads into MiXCR, producing one record per CDR3 protein. The sample consists of a few hundred thousand distinct CDR3 sequences, 9% to 15% of them appearing once. These sequences were also reported in another study, on yellow fever vaccine responses in identical twins.

Sequenced sample: CD8+ T cells sorted from blood. These receptors were taken from a woman in her late teens or twenties in good health.

This clonotype was observed a handful of times. The J gene is TRBJ2-7, the V gene TRBV15, with D uncertain. CDR1 LNHNV and CDR2 YYDKDF come from the germline V gene (reference sequence). The CDR3 runs to 13 residues. The V end was cut by 6 bases, the J end by 1 base, with 10 bases between. The CDR3 spells CATSSERSYEQYV. CDR3 sequence (DNA): TGTGCCACCAGTTCTGAAAGGTCCTACGAGCAGTACGTC.

The chain has TRBV7-7 and TRBJ2-3; no clear D gene. V shed 5 bases and J shed 3 bases, with 9 bases lying between them. The germline V gene has CDR1 SSHAT and CDR2 FNYEAQ (reference sequence). The CDR3 covers 13 residues. The CDR3 DNA reads as TGTGCCAGCAGCACCGACGGGACAGATACGCAGTATTTT. The encoded protein is CASSTDGTDTQYF.

This clonotype was seen repeatedly, ten times or more. The chain links TRBV9 to TRBJ2-3; D is unclear. The CDR3 has 12 residues. CDR1 is SGDLS, CDR2 YYNGEE, per germline. Trimming cost V 4 bases and J 4 bases, with 7 bases left between them. The CDR3 sequence is CASSPPSDTQYF. The CDR3 DNA reads as TGTGCCAGCAGCCCACCTTCAGATACGCAGTATTTT.

This clonotype was observed at least ten times. The chain combines TRBV3-1 with TRBJ1-6; D is ambiguous. The germline V gene encodes CDR1 LGHDT and CDR2 YNNKEL (reference sequence). Trimming took 0 bases from V and 12 from J, leaving 12 bases between them. This CDR3 comprises 14 residues. The CDR3: CASSQDSADLPLHF. The CDR3 DNA sequence: TGTGCCAGCAGCCAAGATTCGGCAGACCTACCCCTCCACTTT.

This clonotype showed up just a few times. This chain uses TRBV27 with TRBJ2-7; D is possibly TRBD1 or TRBD2 (6 bases each). Germline V gives CDR1 MNHEY, CDR2 SMNVEV (reference sequence). The CDR3 is 16 amino acids. Trimming stripped 6 bases from V and 4 bases from J, with 22 bases between. CDR3 loop: CASSPSGALGPYEQYV. CDR3 in DNA: TGTGCCAGCAGCCCATCGGGGGCGTTGGGTCCTTACGAGCAGTACGTC.

The rearrangement links TRBV5-4 to TRBJ2-2, with D possibly TRBD1 on 6 matching bases. Germline-derived CDR1 and CDR2 are SGHNT and YYREEE (reference sequence). There are 16 residues in the CDR3. The ends were cut back, 7 bases at V and 0 bases at J, with 16 bases in the middle. In DNA, the CDR3 is TGTGCCAGCTTAGGGATAACAGGGTCGAACACCGGGGAGCTGTTTTTT. Protein product: CASLGITGSNTGELFF.